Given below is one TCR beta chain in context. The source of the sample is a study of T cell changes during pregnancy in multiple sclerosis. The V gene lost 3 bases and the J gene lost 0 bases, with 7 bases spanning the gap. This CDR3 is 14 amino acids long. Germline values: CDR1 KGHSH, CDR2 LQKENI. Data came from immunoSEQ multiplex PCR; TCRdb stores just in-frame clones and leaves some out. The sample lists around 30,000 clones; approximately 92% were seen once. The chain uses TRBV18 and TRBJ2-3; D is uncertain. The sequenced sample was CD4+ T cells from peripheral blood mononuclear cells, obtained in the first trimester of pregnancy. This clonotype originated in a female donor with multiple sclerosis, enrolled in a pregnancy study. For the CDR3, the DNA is TGTGCCAGCTCACCGCTACGAAGCACAGATACGCAGTATTTT. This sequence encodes CASSPLRSTDTQYF.